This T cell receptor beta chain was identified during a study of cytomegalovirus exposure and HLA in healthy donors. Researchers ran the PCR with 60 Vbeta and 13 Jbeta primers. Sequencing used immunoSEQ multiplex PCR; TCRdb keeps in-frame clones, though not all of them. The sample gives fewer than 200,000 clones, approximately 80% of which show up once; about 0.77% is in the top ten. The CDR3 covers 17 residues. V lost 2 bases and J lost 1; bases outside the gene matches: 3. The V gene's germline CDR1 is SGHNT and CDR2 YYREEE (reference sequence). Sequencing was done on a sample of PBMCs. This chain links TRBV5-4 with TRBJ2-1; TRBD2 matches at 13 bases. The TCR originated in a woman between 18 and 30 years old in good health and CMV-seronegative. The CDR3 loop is CASSFTSGRGSYNEQFF. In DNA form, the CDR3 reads TGTGCCAGCAGCTTTACTAGCGGGAGGGGTTCCTACAATGAGCAGTTCTTC.